One and the same sample provided the 10 T cell receptor beta chains below, sequenced in a study of post-analysis software for immune sequencing data. Whole-study findings and limits: The five TRBV segments detected at higher frequency in patients than in controls included TRBV5-6, TRBV5-1 and TRBV20-1.

These receptors have no known antigen. Tagging with unique molecular identifiers was a feature of the TCR beta cDNA libraries. One entry per CDR3 protein, called by TCRdb with MiXCR from the PCR reads. The sample has about 770,000 distinct CDR3 sequences, approximately 44% seen once. Material for sequencing was blood. These receptors all stem from a girl aged 5-17 years with multiple sclerosis.

The sample holds a few counts of this clonotype. The chain carries TRBV10-3 and TRBJ1-5; a weak D match, TRBD1 (5 bases). This CDR3 has 13 amino acids. With 10 bases removed from V and 1 base from J, the gap between germline ends came to 11 bases. The V gene's germline CDR1 is ENHRY and CDR2 SYGVKD. The CDR3 reads CATHRDSNQPQHF. CDR3 bases: TGTGCCACCCACCGGGACAGCAATCAGCCCCAGCATTTT.

J is TRBJ1-1 and V is TRBV7-3, with D possibly being TRBD1 (5 bases). Trimming took 2 bases from V and 4 from J, leaving 8 bases between them. Looked up from germline, CDR1 is SGHTA and CDR2 is FQGTGA. This CDR3 comprises 13 residues. In nucleotides, the CDR3 is TGTGCCAGCAGCTTAGCCAGGGCCACTGAAGCTTTCTTT. Translation: CASSLARATEAFF.

This clonotype turned up a few times. CDR3 loop: CASSQASGGFEQYF. The CDR3 DNA reads TGTGCCAGCAGCCAAGCTTCGGGGGGTTTCGAGCAGTACTTC. J is TRBJ2-5 and V is TRBV4-2, with 7 bases that match TRBD2. The end of the DNA fits TRBJ2-7 better, so the J call may be wrong. This CDR3 comprises 14 residues. Germline V gives CDR1 LGHNA, CDR2 YNFKEQ.

There are a few counts of this clonotype. This chain uses TRBV29-1 with TRBJ2-4; the D gene is possibly TRBD2 (5 bases). The DNA end lines up better with TRBJ2-7; the J call may be wrong. The germline CDR1 and CDR2 sequences are SQVTM and ANQGSEA. The CDR3 extends over 16 amino acids. The CDR3 DNA is TGCAGCGCCCTAAACTCCGGGGTAGGGTGGGGAAACGAGCAGTACTTC. Encoded protein: CSALNSGVGWGNEQYF.

This chain links TRBV24-1 with TRBJ1-2; 8 bases align to TRBD1. Germline values: CDR1 KGHDR, CDR2 SFDVKD. Trimming removed 4 bases from V and 7 bases from J; junction bases left unmatched: 10. The CDR3 has 15 amino acids. CDR3 sequence: CATSESGTGTFGYTF. The CDR3 nucleotides are TGTGCCACCAGTGAATCCGGGACAGGTACCTTTGGCTACACCTTC.

The table lists this clonotype with a few counts. The germline gene is not matched at one end of the junction; a read error may be the cause. This chain uses TRBV29-1 with TRBJ2-3; TRBD2 matches at 7 bases. The V gene's germline CDR1 is SQVTM and CDR2 ANQGSEA. This CDR3 comprises 15 residues. CDR3: CSVEVAGVGADTQYF. CDR3 DNA: TGCAGTGTTGAAGTCGCGGGAGTGGGGGCAGATACGCAGTATTTT.

This clonotype has a count of ten or more. This chain uses TRBV29-1 with TRBJ2-7; 9 bases match TRBD1. From germline, CDR1 is SQVTM and CDR2 ANQGSEA. V dropped 7 bases and J dropped 2; count of bases not matched to a gene: 6. The CDR3 length is 13 residues. CDR3 DNA: TGCAGCGCCGCCGGGACAGGGACCTACGAGCAGTACTTC. Its translation is CSAAGTGTYEQYF.

This clonotype turned up a few times. The chain joins TRBV20-1 to TRBJ2-5; 9 nucleotides agree with TRBD2. This CDR3 has 12 amino acids. The ends lost 2 bases at V and 11 bases at J; junction bases unmatched: 6. Germline V lookup: CDR1 DFQATT, CDR2 SNEGSKA (reference sequence). The CDR3 region is CSARLSGSQQYF. The CDR3 coding sequence is TGCAGTGCTAGACTTAGCGGGAGCCAGCAGTACTTC.

The chain is built from TRBV29-1 and TRBJ2-7; 7 nucleotides match TRBD2. The trim removed 5 bases at V and 0 bases at J, leaving 25 bases unmatched. Looked up from germline, CDR1 is SQVTM and CDR2 is ANQGSEA. The CDR3 is made up of 20 amino acids. Here the CDR3 DNA reads TGCAGCGTTCGTGTAGGGATGAGTAGTCTAGCGGCAAGTAACTCCTACGAGCAGTACTTC. This encodes CSVRVGMSSLAASNSYEQYF.

There are a few counts of this clonotype. The chain couples TRBV14 to TRBJ2-5; D is possibly TRBD2 (5 bases). Germline V gene data show CDR1 as SGHDN and CDR2 as FVKESK. This CDR3 region has 15 residues. V gave up 3 bases and J gave up 2 bases, with 13 bases separating them. The CDR3 sequence: CASSHRLGGQETQYF. The CDR3 DNA is TGTGCCAGCAGCCACCGGCTAGGAGGTCAAGAGACCCAGTACTTC.